Sequencing of this TCR beta chain was carried out in a study of T cell changes during pregnancy in multiple sclerosis. V shed 2 bases and J shed 1 base, with 9 bases lying between them. This CDR3 spans 14 amino acids. TCRdb keeps only in-frame clones here, not all; method: immunoSEQ multiplex PCR. The data contain approximately 23,000 clones, about 90% of them singletons. This clone was recorded only once. Source: CD4+ T cells from peripheral blood mononuclear cells, taken in the third trimester of pregnancy. The chain links TRBV5-3 to TRBJ1-1, with D hard to call. TRBV5-3 is marked as an open reading frame, function uncertain. The sequence was obtained from a female donor in good health, enrolled as a control in a pregnancy study. DNA of the CDR3: TGTGCCAGAAGCTTAAGAGGGCCGAACACTGAAGCTTTCTTT. Translated: CARSLRGPNTEAFF.